This T cell receptor (beta chain) was recorded in a study of cytomegalovirus exposure and HLA in healthy donors. Study conclusions and caveats: Per a prior analysis, the majority of TCR beta V segments were productive roughly 87% or roughly 30% of the time.

This CDR3 region has 14 residues. V gave up 0 bases and J gave up 0 bases, with 4 bases separating them. The germline gives CDR1 SGHTS, CDR2 YDEGEE. The primer mix had 60 Vbeta and 13 Jbeta primers. In the original processing: There were tens of millions of unique TCR beta chains by a later count, and around 10 million of them were shared. Data came from immunoSEQ multiplex PCR; TCRdb stores just in-frame clones and leaves some out. The V and J calls and clone size were taken over from that table, and D and trimming were inferred from the DNA. The sample totals 35,000 to 50,000 clones. As concerns this clone: The target antigen is unknown.

This TCR was sampled from a woman aged 25 to 39 in good health and CMV-seropositive. The specimen was PBMCs. The J gene is TRBJ2-4, the V gene TRBV5-8; D not certain. The CDR3 reads CASSLVLAKNIQYF. The DNA for the CDR3 is TGTGCCAGCAGCTTGGTCTTAGCCAAAAACATTCAGTACTTC.